This note documents a single T cell receptor (beta chain) sequence. The target antigen is unknown. The record originates from a study of sequential checkpoint blockade in melanoma. About the research overall: Randomization was 1:1 between first-line nivolumab→ipilimumab and ipilimumab→nivolumab.

Notes on the study in general: About 30 times likelier clinical benefit followed increased tumor T-cell fraction and clonality.

Clones were read by immunoSEQ multiplex PCR, and TCRdb kept only the in-frame ones, dropping some. The repertoire holds around 2,900 clones, with roughly a quarter as singletons. The treatment here: randomized to nivolumab then ipilimumab (arm A) or the reverse (arm B). The receptor's source is a human donor with melanoma. Specimen: tumor tissue (inferred from file names), collected from a patient given nivolumab and ipilimumab in sequence.

The CDR3 DNA follows: TGCGCCAGCAGTACCGGGGGGGTTAATGAAAAACTGTTTTTT. Translation gives CASSTGGVNEKLFF. This chain links TRBV10-2 with TRBJ1-4; weak D call: TRBD1 (5 bases). Germline V gene sequence: CDR1 WSHSY, CDR2 SAAADI. Trimming pared 5 bases from V and 4 bases from J, leaving 11 bases between. CDR3 length: 14 residues.